This TCR beta chain stems from a study of long-term antiretroviral therapy in people with HIV. The germline V gene has CDR1 SGHDN and CDR2 FVKESK. There are 12 residues in the CDR3. V was clipped by 3 bases and J by 5 bases, with 7 bases between them. Regarding the study as a whole: Relative to transplant donor controls, diversity remained lower despite increasing after ART. Information pertaining to ART adherence, viral resistance or therapeutic modifications was not obtained. At every time point, clones expanded before ART dominated the repertoire.

On this clone itself: Its antigen is not known.

They ran version v3.0 of the immunoSEQ assay at survey level. Some clones are missing from TCRdb's copy, which holds only in-frame ones; the method was immunoSEQ multiplex PCR. Among under 45,000 clones listed, approximately 87% were seen once. There were roughly 1-10 million cryopreserved PBMC in the samples before DNA extraction. V and J are TRBV14 and TRBJ1-2; D uncertain. The receptor's source is a woman aged 50 to 60 with HIV. The starting material was unsorted PBMCs, obtained 1.2 years after starting antiretroviral therapy. The chain's CDR3 is CASSQVGYGYTF. DNA of the CDR3: TGTGCCAGCAGCCAGGTGGGGTATGGCTACACCTTC.